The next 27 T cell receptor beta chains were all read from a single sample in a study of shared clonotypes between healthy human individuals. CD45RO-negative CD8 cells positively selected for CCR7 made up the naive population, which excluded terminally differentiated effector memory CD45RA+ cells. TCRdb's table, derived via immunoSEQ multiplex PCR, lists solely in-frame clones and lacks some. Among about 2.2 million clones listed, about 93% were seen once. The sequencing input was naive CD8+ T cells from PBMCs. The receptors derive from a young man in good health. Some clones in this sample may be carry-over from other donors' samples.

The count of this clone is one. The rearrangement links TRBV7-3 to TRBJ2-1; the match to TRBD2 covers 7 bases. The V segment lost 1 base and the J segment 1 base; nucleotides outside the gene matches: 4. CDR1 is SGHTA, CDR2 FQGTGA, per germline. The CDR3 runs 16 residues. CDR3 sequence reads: CASSLMAGVSYNEQFF. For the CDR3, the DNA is TGTGCCAGCAGCTTAATGGCGGGAGTTTCCTACAATGAGCAGTTCTTC.

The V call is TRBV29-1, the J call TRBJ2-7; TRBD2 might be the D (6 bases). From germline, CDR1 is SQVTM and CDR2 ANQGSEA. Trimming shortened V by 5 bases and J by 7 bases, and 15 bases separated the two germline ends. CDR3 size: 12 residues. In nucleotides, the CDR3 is TGCAGCGTTTGGAGCGGGTCGGGTGAGCAGTACTTC. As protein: CSVWSGSGEQYF.

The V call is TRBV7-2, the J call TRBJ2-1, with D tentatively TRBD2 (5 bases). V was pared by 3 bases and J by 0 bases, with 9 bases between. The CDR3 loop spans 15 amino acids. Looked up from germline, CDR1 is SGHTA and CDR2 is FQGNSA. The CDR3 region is CASSFNGNSYNEQFF. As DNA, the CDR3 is TGTGCCAGCAGCTTCAACGGGAACTCCTACAATGAGCAGTTCTTC.

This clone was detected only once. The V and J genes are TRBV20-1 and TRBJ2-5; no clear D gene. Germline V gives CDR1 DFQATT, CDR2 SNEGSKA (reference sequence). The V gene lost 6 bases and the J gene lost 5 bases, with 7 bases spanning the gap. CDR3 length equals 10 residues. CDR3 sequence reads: CSAEQETQYF. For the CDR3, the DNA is TGCAGTGCCGAACAGGAGACCCAGTACTTC.

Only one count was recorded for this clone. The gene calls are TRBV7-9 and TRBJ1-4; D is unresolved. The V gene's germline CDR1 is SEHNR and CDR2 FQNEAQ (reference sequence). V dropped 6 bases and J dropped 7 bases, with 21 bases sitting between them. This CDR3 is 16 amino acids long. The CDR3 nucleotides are TGTGCCAGCAGTACCCCAATGGGGTCTAGAGGTGAAAAACTGTTTTTT. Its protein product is CASSTPMGSRGEKLFF.

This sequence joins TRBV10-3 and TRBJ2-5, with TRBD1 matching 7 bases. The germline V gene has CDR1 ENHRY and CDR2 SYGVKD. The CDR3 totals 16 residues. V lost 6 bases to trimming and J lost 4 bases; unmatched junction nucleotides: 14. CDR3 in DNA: TGTGCCATCAGCACCGGGACAGAAGGTAGAGGAGAGACCCAGTACTTC. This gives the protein CAISTGTEGRGETQYF.

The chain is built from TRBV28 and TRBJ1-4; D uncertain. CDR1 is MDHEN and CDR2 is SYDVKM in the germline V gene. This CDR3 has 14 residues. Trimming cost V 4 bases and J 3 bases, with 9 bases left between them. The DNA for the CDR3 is TGTGCCAGCAGTTCCCGGGTTTCTAATGAAAAACTGTTTTTT. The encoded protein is CASSSRVSNEKLFF.

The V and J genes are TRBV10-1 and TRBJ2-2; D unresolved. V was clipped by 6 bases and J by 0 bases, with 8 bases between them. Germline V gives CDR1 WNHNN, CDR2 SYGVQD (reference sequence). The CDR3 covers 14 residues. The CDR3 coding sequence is TGCGCCAGCAGCGAAGACGCGAACACCGGGGAGCTGTTTTTT. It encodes CASSEDANTGELFF.

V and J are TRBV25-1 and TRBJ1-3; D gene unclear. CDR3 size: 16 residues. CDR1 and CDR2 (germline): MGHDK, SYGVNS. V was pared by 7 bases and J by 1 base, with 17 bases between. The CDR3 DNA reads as TGTGCCAGCACCCCAAGTGGGCTGGCGTCTGGAAACACCATATATTTT. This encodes CASTPSGLASGNTIYF.

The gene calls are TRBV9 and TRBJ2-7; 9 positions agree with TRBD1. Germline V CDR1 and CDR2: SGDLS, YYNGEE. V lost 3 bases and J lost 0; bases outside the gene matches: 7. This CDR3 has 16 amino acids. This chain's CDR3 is CASSATGTGSSYEQYF. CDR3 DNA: TGTGCCAGCAGCGCGACCGGGACAGGGAGCTCCTACGAGCAGTACTTC.

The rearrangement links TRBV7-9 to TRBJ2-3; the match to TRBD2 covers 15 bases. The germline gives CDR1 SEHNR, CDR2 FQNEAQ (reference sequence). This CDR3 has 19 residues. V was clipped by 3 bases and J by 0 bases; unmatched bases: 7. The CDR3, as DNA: TGTGCCAGCAGCTTCACAGGACTAGCGGGAGGGCCTAGCACAGATACGCAGTATTTT. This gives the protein CASSFTGLAGGPSTDTQYF.

The CDR3 nucleotides are TGTGCCAGCAGTCACGACAGGGACTGGAATCAGCCCCAGCATTTT. Its protein is CASSHDRDWNQPQHF. The chain has TRBV6-5 and TRBJ1-5; 7 nucleotides agree with TRBD1. The CDR3 runs 15 residues. Germline V gene data show CDR1 as MNHEY and CDR2 as SVGAGI. The V segment lost 5 bases and the J segment 4 bases; nucleotides outside the gene matches: 8.

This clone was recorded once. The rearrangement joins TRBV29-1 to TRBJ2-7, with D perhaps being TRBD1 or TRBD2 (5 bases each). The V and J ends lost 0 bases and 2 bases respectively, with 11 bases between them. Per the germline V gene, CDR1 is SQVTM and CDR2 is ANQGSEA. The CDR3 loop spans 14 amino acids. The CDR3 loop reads CSVEDSGPPYEQYF. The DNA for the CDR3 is TGCAGCGTTGAAGATTCGGGGCCCCCCTACGAGCAGTACTTC.

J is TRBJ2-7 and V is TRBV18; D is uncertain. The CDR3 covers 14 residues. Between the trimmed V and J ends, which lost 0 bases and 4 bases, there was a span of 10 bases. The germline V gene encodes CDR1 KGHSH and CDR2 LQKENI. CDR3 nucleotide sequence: TGTGCCAGCTCACCACCGGACGGAATTTACGAGCAGTACTTC. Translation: CASSPPDGIYEQYF.

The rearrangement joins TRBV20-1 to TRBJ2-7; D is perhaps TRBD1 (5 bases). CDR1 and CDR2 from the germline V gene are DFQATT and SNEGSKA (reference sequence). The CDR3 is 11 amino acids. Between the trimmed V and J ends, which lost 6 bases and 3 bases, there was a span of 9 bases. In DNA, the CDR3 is TGCAGTGCGTGTAGGGGCTACGAGCAGTACTTC. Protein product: CSACRGYEQYF.

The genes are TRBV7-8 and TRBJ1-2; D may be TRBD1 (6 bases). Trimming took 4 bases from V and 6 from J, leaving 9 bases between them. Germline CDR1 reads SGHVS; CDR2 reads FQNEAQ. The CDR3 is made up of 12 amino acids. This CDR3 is CASSSRQDGYTF. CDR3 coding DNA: TGTGCCAGCAGCTCCCGACAGGATGGCTACACCTTC.

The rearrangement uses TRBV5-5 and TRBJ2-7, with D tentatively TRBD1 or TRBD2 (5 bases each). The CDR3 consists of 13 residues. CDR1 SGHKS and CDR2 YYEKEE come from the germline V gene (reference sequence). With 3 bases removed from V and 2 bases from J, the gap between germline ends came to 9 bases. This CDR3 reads CASSSGPTYEQYF. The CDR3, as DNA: TGTGCCAGCAGCTCGGGACCGACCTACGAGCAGTACTTC.

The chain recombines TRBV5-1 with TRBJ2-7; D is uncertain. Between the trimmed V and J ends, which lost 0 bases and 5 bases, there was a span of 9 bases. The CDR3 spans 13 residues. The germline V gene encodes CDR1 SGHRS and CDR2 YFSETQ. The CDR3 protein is CASSLGLGDEQYF. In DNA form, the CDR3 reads TGCGCCAGCAGCTTGGGGCTGGGTGACGAGCAGTACTTC.

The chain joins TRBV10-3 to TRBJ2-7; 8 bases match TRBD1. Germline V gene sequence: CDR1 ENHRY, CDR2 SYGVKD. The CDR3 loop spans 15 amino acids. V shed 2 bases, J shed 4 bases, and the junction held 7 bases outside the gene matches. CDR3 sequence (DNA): TGTGCCATCAGTGAGAGGACAGGGAGTATGTACGAGCAGTACTTC. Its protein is CAISERTGSMYEQYF.

The CDR3 bases are TGTGCCACCAGCAGAAGGGTCGGGGACAATGAGCAGTTCTTC. The encoded protein is CATSRRVGDNEQFF. The gene calls are TRBV15 and TRBJ2-1; a possible D gene is TRBD2 (5 bases). The CDR3 sequence is 14 residues long. V lost 2 bases, J lost 5 bases, and 10 bases lay in between. Germline V gene lookup returns CDR1 LNHNV and CDR2 YYDKDF (reference sequence).

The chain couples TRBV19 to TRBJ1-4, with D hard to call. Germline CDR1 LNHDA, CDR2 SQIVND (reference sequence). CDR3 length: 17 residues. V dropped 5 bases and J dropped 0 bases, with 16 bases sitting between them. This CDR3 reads CASSPAGGYSTNEKLFF. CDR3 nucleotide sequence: TGTGCCAGTAGTCCGGCGGGAGGTTATTCAACTAATGAAAAACTGTTTTTT.

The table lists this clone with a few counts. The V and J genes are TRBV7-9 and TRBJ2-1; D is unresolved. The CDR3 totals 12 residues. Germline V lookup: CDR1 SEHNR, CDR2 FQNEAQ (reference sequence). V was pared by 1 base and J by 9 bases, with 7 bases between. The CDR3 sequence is CASSLVVREQFF. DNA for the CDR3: TGTGCCAGCAGCTTAGTTGTACGTGAGCAGTTCTTC.

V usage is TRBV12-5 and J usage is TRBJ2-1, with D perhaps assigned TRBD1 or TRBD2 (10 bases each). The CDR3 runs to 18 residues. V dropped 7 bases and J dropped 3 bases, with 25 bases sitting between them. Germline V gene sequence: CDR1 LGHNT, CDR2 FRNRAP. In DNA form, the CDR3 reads TGTGCTAGTGTTCGACAGGGGGCTAGCGGGAGTATCTACAATGAGCAGTTCTTC. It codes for CASVRQGASGSIYNEQFF.

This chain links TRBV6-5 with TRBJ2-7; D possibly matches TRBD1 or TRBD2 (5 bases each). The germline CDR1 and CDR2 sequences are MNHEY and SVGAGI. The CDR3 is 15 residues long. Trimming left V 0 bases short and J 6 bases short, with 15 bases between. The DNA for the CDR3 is TGTGCCAGCAGTTACTCGTGGGCGGGTCAGGGCGAGCAGTACTTC. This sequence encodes CASSYSWAGQGEQYF.

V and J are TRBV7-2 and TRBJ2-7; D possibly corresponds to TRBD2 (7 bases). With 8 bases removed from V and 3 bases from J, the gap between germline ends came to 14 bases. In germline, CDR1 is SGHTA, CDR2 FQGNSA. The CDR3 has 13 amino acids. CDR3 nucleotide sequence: TGTGCCAGCCGATCAGGGGAGGGCTACGAGCAGTACTTC. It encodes CASRSGEGYEQYF.

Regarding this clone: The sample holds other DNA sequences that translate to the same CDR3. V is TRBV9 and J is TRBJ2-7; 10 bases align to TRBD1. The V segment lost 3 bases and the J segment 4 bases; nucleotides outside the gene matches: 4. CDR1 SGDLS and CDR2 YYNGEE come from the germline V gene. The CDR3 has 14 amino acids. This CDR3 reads CASSEDRGSYEQYF. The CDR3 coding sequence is TGTGCCAGCAGCGAGGACAGGGGGTCATACGAGCAGTACTTC. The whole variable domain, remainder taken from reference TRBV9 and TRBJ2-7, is DSGVTQTPKHLITATGQRVTLRCSPRSGDLSVYWYQQSLDQGLQFLIQYYNGEERAKGNILERFSAQQFPDLHSELNLSSLELGDSALYFCASSEDRGSYEQYFGPGTRLTVT.

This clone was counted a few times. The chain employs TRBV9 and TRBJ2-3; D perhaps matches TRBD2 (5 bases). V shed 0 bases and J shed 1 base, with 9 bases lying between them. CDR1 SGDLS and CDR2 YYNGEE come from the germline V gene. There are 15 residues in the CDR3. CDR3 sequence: CASSVVDYRTDTQYF. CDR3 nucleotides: TGTGCCAGCAGCGTAGTAGACTACCGCACAGATACGCAGTATTTT. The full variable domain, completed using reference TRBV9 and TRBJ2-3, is DSGVTQTPKHLITATGQRVTLRCSPRSGDLSVYWYQQSLDQGLQFLIQYYNGEERAKGNILERFSAQQFPDLHSELNLSSLELGDSALYFCASSVVDYRTDTQYFGPGTRLTVL.